These 24 T cell receptor beta chains were sequenced from one sample in a study of cytomegalovirus exposure and HLA in healthy donors. The PCR made use of 60 Vbeta and 13 Jbeta primers. Here immunoSEQ multiplex PCR was the method, and the copy in TCRdb shows in-frame clones only, minus some. The sample gives approximately 150,000 clones, 81% of which show up once; approximately 4.4% is in the top ten. Sequencing was done on a sample of PBMCs. These receptors were obtained from a woman younger than 30 in good health and CMV-seropositive.

The chain joins TRBV11-2 to TRBJ2-1; TRBD2 aligns across 12 bases. Germline V lookup: CDR1 SGHAT, CDR2 FQNNGV. The CDR3 loop spans 19 amino acids. With 5 bases clipped from V and 0 bases from J, the junction kept 11 bases outside the gene matches. The CDR3 nucleotides read TGTGCCAGCAGCCCGCGACTAGCGGGGGCCCTGAGCTCCTACAATGAGCAGTTCTTC. The encoded protein is CASSPRLAGALSSYNEQFF. Using reference TRBV11-2 and TRBJ2-1 for the parts outside the CDR3, the full variable domain is EAGVAQSPRYKIIEKRQSVAFWCNPISGHATLYWYQQILGQGPKLLIQFQNNGVVDDSQLPKDRFSAERLKGVDSTLKIQPAKLEDSAVYLCASSPRLAGALSSYNEQFFGPGTRLTVL.

This clone showed up many times. This chain connects TRBV25-1 to TRBJ2-7, with 13 bases identical to TRBD2. After removal of 1 base from V and 5 bases from J, the junction contained 5 bases not matched to a gene. Germline V gene data show CDR1 as MGHDK and CDR2 as SYGVNS. CDR3 size: 16 residues. This CDR3 is CASSEWGTSGVDEQYF. The CDR3 nucleotides are TGTGCCAGCAGTGAATGGGGGACTAGCGGGGTCGACGAGCAGTACTTC.

The chain carries TRBV6-1 and TRBJ2-1, with D perhaps TRBD2 (6 bases). The CDR3 runs 13 residues. CDR1 is MNHNS and CDR2 is SASEGT in the germline V gene. The V and J ends lost 11 bases and 2 bases respectively, with 13 bases between them. The CDR3 loop is CAGRLGAYNEQFF. The CDR3 DNA is TGTGCCGGAAGACTAGGAGCCTACAATGAGCAGTTCTTC.

The chain combines TRBV10-3 with TRBJ2-1; 7 bases agree with TRBD2. Germline CDR1 reads ENHRY; CDR2 reads SYGVKD. The CDR3 extends over 14 amino acids. Losses at the gene ends were 6 bases for V and 7 bases for J; bases not matched to a gene: 9. CDR3 residues: CAIRSGGASNEQFF. CDR3 nucleotides: TGTGCCATCAGGTCGGGGGGAGCATCGAATGAGCAGTTCTTC.

The genes are TRBV6-5 and TRBJ2-3; D unclear. Deletions cut 6 bases from V and 2 bases from J, with 3 bases between. This CDR3 comprises 11 residues. Germline V CDR1 and CDR2: MNHEY, SVGAGI. The CDR3 DNA reads TGTGCCAGCAGGGCCACAGATACGCAGTATTTT. Translating it yields CASRATDTQYF.

The rearrangement links TRBV2 to TRBJ1-5; 9 positions match TRBD1. Looked up from germline, CDR1 is SNHLY and CDR2 is FYNNEI. The CDR3 runs to 15 residues. With V trimmed by 7 bases and J by 6 bases, 10 bases remained unmatched. In DNA form, the CDR3 reads TGTGCCAGCAATAACCGGGACAGGGAAATTCAGCCCCAGCATTTT. Protein: CASNNRDREIQPQHF.

V is TRBV19 and J is TRBJ2-7, with 7 positions matching TRBD1. The CDR3 length is 14 residues. CDR1 is LNHDA and CDR2 is SQIVND in the germline V gene (reference sequence). With V trimmed by 9 bases and J by 3 bases, 11 bases remained unmatched. In DNA form, the CDR3 reads TGTGCCAGCGCCTACGGGACAGAGAACTACGAGCAGTACTTC. It specifies CASAYGTENYEQYF. Complete variable domain (other parts from reference TRBV19 and TRBJ2-7): DGGITQSPKYLFRKEGQNVTLSCEQNLNHDAMYWYRQDPGQGLRLIYYSQIVNDFQKGDIAEGYSVSREKKESFPLTVTSAQKNPTAFYLCASAYGTENYEQYFGPGTRLTVT.

This clone was seen a single time. The rearrangement joins TRBV30 to TRBJ1-1; D not certain. CDR1 is GTSNPN and CDR2 is SVGIG in the germline V gene (reference sequence). Trimming cost V 0 bases and J 6 bases, with 14 bases left between them. This CDR3 comprises 14 residues. CDR3 DNA sequence: TGTGCCTGGAGTGTTGGGAGGGTTCGCTCTGAAGCTTTCTTT. Protein: CAWSVGRVRSEAFF.

DNA for the CDR3: TGTGCCTTTGGACAGTACCAAGAGACCCAGTACTTC. Translated, it gives CAFGQYQETQYF. J is TRBJ2-5 and V is TRBV30, with D maybe TRBD1 (6 bases). Germline-derived CDR1 and CDR2 are GTSNPN and SVGIG (reference sequence). The length of the CDR3 is 12 residues. Trimming cost V 7 bases and J 0 bases, with 9 bases left between them.

Only one count was recorded for this clone. The chain has TRBV5-8 and TRBJ1-5, with a possible D match to TRBD1 (5 bases). The CDR3 has 15 residues. V was trimmed by 2 bases and J by 1 base, leaving 10 bases between them. Germline V lookup: CDR1 SGHTS, CDR2 YDEGEE. DNA for the CDR3: TGTGCCAGCAGCTTCCAGGGCCTAAGCAATCAGCCCCAGCATTTT. Amino acids: CASSFQGLSNQPQHF.

The chain carries TRBV11-3 and TRBJ2-7, with D possibly being TRBD1 (5 bases). CDR1 and CDR2 from the germline V gene are SGHNT and YENEEA. V lost 3 bases and J lost 5, with 8 bases in between. This CDR3 has 12 residues. This chain's CDR3 is CASSFDSDEQYF. CDR3 nucleotides: TGTGCCAGCAGCTTTGACAGCGACGAGCAGTACTTC.

This sequence joins TRBV7-9 and TRBJ2-5; tentatively, D is TRBD2 (5 bases). Trimming took 1 base from V and 1 from J, leaving 10 bases between them. The CDR3 runs 15 residues. Germline CDR1 reads SEHNR; CDR2 reads FQNEAQ (reference sequence). The CDR3 spells CASSLGTLLQETQYF. In DNA, the CDR3 is TGTGCCAGCAGCTTAGGGACTCTCCTCCAAGAGACCCAGTACTTC. Based on the CDR3 plus reference TRBV7-9 and TRBJ2-5, the full variable domain is DTGVSQNPRHKITKRGQNVTFRCDPISEHNRLYWYRQTLGQGPEFLTYFQNEAQLEKSRLLSDRFSAERPKGSFSTLEIQRTEQGDSAMYLCASSLGTLLQETQYFGPGTRLLVL.

V gene TRBV6-1 combines with J gene TRBJ2-4, with TRBD1 matching 9 bases. The germline gives CDR1 MNHNS, CDR2 SASEGT. The V and J ends lost 6 bases and 0 bases, in that order; junction bases with no gene match: 3. The CDR3 is made up of 15 amino acids. The CDR3 here is CASRDRGTAKNIQYF. Here the CDR3 DNA reads TGTGCCAGCAGGGACAGGGGCACAGCCAAAAACATTCAGTACTTC.

The J gene is TRBJ1-1, the V gene TRBV2; 9 positions match TRBD1. V was pared by 5 bases and J by 2 bases, with 9 bases of the junction left unmatched. CDR3 length equals 16 residues. CDR1 and CDR2 from the germline V gene are SNHLY and FYNNEI. CDR3: CASSQHQQGANTEAFF. The CDR3 DNA follows: TGTGCCAGCAGTCAACACCAACAGGGGGCAAACACTGAAGCTTTCTTT.

This sequence joins TRBV19 and TRBJ2-1, with 8 nucleotides matching TRBD1. Trimming cost V 6 bases and J 6 bases; bases outside gene matches: 10. The germline CDR1 and CDR2 sequences are LNHDA and SQIVND (reference sequence). This CDR3 spans 15 amino acids. The DNA of the CDR3 is TGTGCCAGTAGCCAGACCGGGACAGGCGTCAATGAGCAGTTCTTC. It is translated as CASSQTGTGVNEQFF.

This rearrangement joins TRBV15 to TRBJ2-5; tentatively, D is TRBD1 (6 bases). The V end lost 5 bases, the J end lost 5 bases, and 12 bases lay between the germline ends. CDR1 is LNHNV, CDR2 YYDKDF, per germline (reference sequence). CDR3 length: 13 residues. The CDR3 DNA reads TGTGCCACCAGCGACAGGTCCGGGGAGACCCAGTACTTC. Encoded protein: CATSDRSGETQYF.

In nucleotides, the CDR3 is TGTGCCAGCAGCTTACACTCGAACACAGATACGCAGTATTTT. Translation: CASSLHSNTDTQYF. This rearrangement joins TRBV7-8 to TRBJ2-3, with unresolved D. The germline V gene encodes CDR1 SGHVS and CDR2 FQNEAQ. Deletions cut 2 bases from V and 2 bases from J, with 8 bases between. The CDR3 covers 14 residues.

The chain links TRBV5-8 to TRBJ1-1; a weak D match, TRBD1 (5 bases). This CDR3 has 14 amino acids. Germline assignment: CDR1 SGHTS and CDR2 YDEGEE. V was clipped by 0 bases and J by 4 bases, with 10 bases between them. The CDR3 sequence: CASSLVWGGTEAFF. As DNA, the CDR3 is TGTGCCAGCAGCTTGGTTTGGGGGGGCACTGAAGCTTTCTTT.

The chain carries TRBV19 and TRBJ2-5; tentatively, D is TRBD2 (5 bases). This CDR3 region has 15 residues. CDR1 is LNHDA, CDR2 SQIVND, per germline (reference sequence). Trimming shortened V by 4 bases and J by 3 bases, and 15 bases separated the two germline ends. The CDR3 spells CASSRGWFGEETQYF. For the CDR3, the DNA is TGTGCCAGTAGTAGGGGATGGTTCGGGGAAGAGACCCAGTACTTC.

The chain has TRBV11-2 and TRBJ2-2; TRBD2 agrees at 7 bases. Germline values: CDR1 SGHAT, CDR2 FQNNGV. CDR3 length equals 16 residues. V lost 1 base and J lost 4; bases outside the gene matches: 6. CDR3 nucleotides: TGTGCCAGCAGCTTAGTCCGCGGCGGGGGCACCGGGGAGCTGTTTTTT. This encodes CASSLVRGGGTGELFF.

This rearrangement joins TRBV5-4 to TRBJ2-3; 10 bases agree with TRBD1. CDR1 and CDR2 (germline): SGHNT, YYREEE (reference sequence). The CDR3 contains 14 residues. J lost 4 bases, V lost 6 bases, and 5 bases had no gene match. In DNA form, the CDR3 reads TGTGCCAGCAACGACAGGGGGCTCTCAGATACGCAGTATTTT. Translated: CASNDRGLSDTQYF.

This clone was recorded once. The chain employs TRBV5-6 and TRBJ1-5, with a weak D call TRBD1 (6 bases). The germline V gene has CDR1 SGHDT and CDR2 YYEEEE. The CDR3 contains 16 residues. Trimming removed 0 bases from V and 5 bases from J, with 15 bases in between. Here the CDR3 reads CASSLAIRGADQPQHF. The CDR3 nucleotides are TGTGCCAGCAGCTTGGCCATCAGGGGTGCGGATCAGCCCCAGCATTTT. The variable domain in full, completed from reference TRBV5-6 and TRBJ1-5, reads DAGVTQSPTHLIKTRGQQVTLRCSPKSGHDTVSWYQQALGQGPQFIFQYYEEEERQRGNFPDRFSGHQFPNYSSELNVNALLLGDSALYLCASSLAIRGADQPQHFGDGTRLSIL.

The chain uses TRBV10-3 and TRBJ2-5; D may be TRBD2 (5 bases). Trimming took 5 bases from V and 3 from J, leaving 10 bases between them. The CDR3 sequence is 13 residues long. The germline V gene encodes CDR1 ENHRY and CDR2 SYGVKD. CDR3 residues: CAISSPGEETQYF. CDR3 DNA: TGTGCCATCAGTTCCCCCGGGGAAGAGACCCAGTACTTC.

CDR3 nucleotide sequence: TGTGCCAGCAGCCCCAGGGTTGGGCAGCCCCAGCATTTT. Protein product: CASSPRVGQPQHF. The V and J genes are TRBV4-2 and TRBJ1-5, with D perhaps matching TRBD1 (5 bases). Germline CDR1 LGHNA, CDR2 YNFKEQ. Trimming pared 4 bases from V and 7 bases from J, leaving 11 bases between. The length of the CDR3 is 13 residues.